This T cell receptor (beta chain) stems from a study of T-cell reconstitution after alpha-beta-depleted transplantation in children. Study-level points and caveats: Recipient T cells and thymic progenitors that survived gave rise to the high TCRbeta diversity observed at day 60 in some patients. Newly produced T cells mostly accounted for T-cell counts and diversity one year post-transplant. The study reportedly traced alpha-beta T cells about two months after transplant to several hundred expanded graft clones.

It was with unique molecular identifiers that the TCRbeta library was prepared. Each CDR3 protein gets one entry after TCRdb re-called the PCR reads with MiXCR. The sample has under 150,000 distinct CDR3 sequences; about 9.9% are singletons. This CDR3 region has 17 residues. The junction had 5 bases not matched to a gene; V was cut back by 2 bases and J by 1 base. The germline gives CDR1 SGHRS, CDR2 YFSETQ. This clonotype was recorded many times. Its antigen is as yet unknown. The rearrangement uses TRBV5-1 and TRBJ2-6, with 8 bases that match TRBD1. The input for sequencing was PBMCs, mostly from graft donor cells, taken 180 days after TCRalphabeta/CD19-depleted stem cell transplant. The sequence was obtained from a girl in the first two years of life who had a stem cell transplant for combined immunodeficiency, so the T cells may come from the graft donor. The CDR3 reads CASSFSTGGSGANVLTF. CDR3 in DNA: TGCGCCAGCAGCTTTTCTACAGGGGGATCTGGGGCCAACGTCCTGACTTTC.